This note documents a single T cell receptor beta chain sequence. Its antigen is undetermined. The data derive from a study of cytomegalovirus exposure and HLA in healthy donors. Study-wide points: For most TCR beta V segments, an earlier analysis put the productive rate at about 87% or about 30% of the time. An assumption of roughly uniform sequencing depth across donors underlay the presence/absence analyses. Within a later analysis, the majority of CMV-associated TCR beta chains appeared HLA-restricted.

Trimming removed 2 bases from V and 1 base from J; junction bases left unmatched: 3. This CDR3 comprises 15 residues. A multiplex PCR was run with 60 Vbeta primers and 13 Jbeta primers. TCRdb's copy holds only in-frame clones and misses some; the assay was immunoSEQ multiplex PCR. Among more than 150,000 clones listed, 65% to 85% were seen once. J is TRBJ2-5 and V is TRBV23-1; 8 nucleotides match TRBD1. TRBV23-1 is noted as an ORF with a role that remains uncertain. The source is a girl between 10 and 17 years old in good health and CMV-seropositive. The material sequenced was PBMCs. CDR3: CASSQDRGLQETQYF. The CDR3 bases are TGCGCCAGCAGTCAAGACAGGGGACTCCAAGAGACCCAGTACTTC.